Listed below are T cell receptor beta chains from one sample, sequenced in a study of blood T cell repertoires in COVID-19. This table comes from immunoSEQ multiplex PCR, and its TCRdb copy is limited to in-frame clones, with some not included. The sample has about 55,000 clones, 85% seen once; the top ten hold approximately 15%. The sequenced sample consisted of peripheral blood. These receptors all come from a human donor in a cohort sampled during active COVID-19. The CDR3 runs from the conserved cysteine through the conserved F or W. The D gene is left open where the match is weak. Size is omitted from some rows. Given values are once, few, many or a class for expanded clones.

DNA	CDR3	D	size	J	V
TGTGCCAGCAGCCTCCTCGGGGGGGGTAATTCACCCCTCCACTTT	CASSLLGGGNSPLHF	NA	few	TRBJ1-6	TRBV7-3
TGTGCCAGCAGGACGGGACAGGGAGGGTACACTGAAGCTTTCTTT	CASRTGQGGYTEAFF	TRBD1	once	TRBJ1-1	TRBV27
TGTGCCAGCAAGGGGGTTAGACCCGGGGAGCTGTTTTTT	CASKGVRPGELFF	NA	NA	TRBJ2-2	TRBV6-5
TGTGCCAGCAGCGCCCAGGGTTTAGGGGAGCAGTTCTTC	CASSAQGLGEQFF	NA	NA	TRBJ2-1	TRBV9
TGTGCCACCGGAAGGACAGGGGACACTGAAGCTTTCTTT	CATGRTGDTEAFF	TRBD1	NA	TRBJ1-1	TRBV10-3
TGCGCCAGCAGCTTGGGAGGTACCGGAAACACCATATATTTT	CASSLGGTGNTIYF	NA	once	TRBJ1-3	TRBV5-1
TGTGCCAGCAGTCCTCGGACAGGCCCTATCACAGATACGCAGTATTTT	CASSPRTGPITDTQYF	TRBD1	NA	TRBJ2-3	TRBV6-6
TGTGCCACCAGCAGAGAACAGAATCAGCCCCAGCATTTT	CATSREQNQPQHF	NA	NA	TRBJ1-5	TRBV15
TGTGCCAGCTCAGCTCCGGGACAGGGAAACAATCAGCCCCAGCATTTT	CASSAPGQGNNQPQHF	TRBD1	NA	TRBJ1-5	TRBV18
TGTGCCAGCAGTTTTTCCGGGACACAACGGACCTACGAGCAGTACTTC	CASSFSGTQRTYEQYF	NA	NA	TRBJ2-7	TRBV27
TGCAGTGTACAGCTCAATCAGCCCCAGCATTTT	CSVQLNQPQHF	NA	NA	TRBJ1-5	TRBV20-1
TGTGCCAGCTCACCAGTACAGGGGATCTACGAGCAGTACTTC	CASSPVQGIYEQYF	TRBD1	NA	TRBJ2-7	TRBV18
TGTGCCTGGAGTCCCTTTAGCAGCGAGCAGTACTTC	CAWSPFSSEQYF	NA	NA	TRBJ2-7	TRBV30
TGTGCCAGCAGCCCCTTTCTTAGCAATCAGCCCCAGCATTTT	CASSPFLSNQPQHF	NA	NA	TRBJ1-5	TRBV5-6
TGTGCCAGCAGCGCTCAGGAGGGCGTCGAGCAGTTCTTC	CASSAQEGVEQFF	NA	NA	TRBJ2-1	TRBV12-3/TRBV12-4
TGTGCCAGCAGCCCCTCCGGGACAGGGAGCGAGCAGTACTTC	CASSPSGTGSEQYF	TRBD1	NA	TRBJ2-7	TRBV6-5
TGTGCCAGCAGCGTACGGGGAAGCACCTACAATGAGCAGTTCTTC	CASSVRGSTYNEQFF	NA	NA	TRBJ2-1	TRBV9
TGTGCCAGCAGTTACTGGAGGGACAGGGGAAATTATGGCTACACCTTC	CASSYWRDRGNYGYTF	TRBD1	NA	TRBJ1-2	TRBV6-5